The TCR beta chain under discussion was sequenced for a study of identical twins. MiXCR, run by TCRdb on the 5' RACE reads, gives a single entry per CDR3 protein. The sample records around 1.7 million distinct CDR3 sequences, about 32% being singletons. The junction had 12 bases not matched to a gene; V was cut back by 7 bases and J by 8 bases. The CDR3 runs 16 residues. In germline, CDR1 is SGHRS, CDR2 YFSETQ. This sequence originates from a newborn girl in good health. The chain combines TRBV5-1 with TRBJ2-3, with 14 bases that match TRBD2. The sequencing input was cord blood. The CDR3 bases are TGCGCCAGCGGCCCCTGGACTAGCGGGAGGATCGGTACGCAGTATTTT. Protein sequence: CASGPWTSGRIGTQYF.